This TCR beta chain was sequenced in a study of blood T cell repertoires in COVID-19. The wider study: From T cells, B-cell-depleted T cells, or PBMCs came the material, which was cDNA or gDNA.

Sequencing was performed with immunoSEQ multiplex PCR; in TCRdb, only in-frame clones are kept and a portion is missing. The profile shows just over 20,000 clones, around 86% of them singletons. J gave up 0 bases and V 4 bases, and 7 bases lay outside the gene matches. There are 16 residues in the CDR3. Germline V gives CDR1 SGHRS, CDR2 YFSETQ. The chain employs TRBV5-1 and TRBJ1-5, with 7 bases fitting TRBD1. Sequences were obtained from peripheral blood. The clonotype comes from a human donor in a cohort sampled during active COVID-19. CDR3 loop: CASSQDGTDSNQPQHF. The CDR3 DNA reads TGCGCCAGCAGCCAGGACGGGACAGATAGCAATCAGCCCCAGCATTTT.